This T cell receptor beta chain appears in the sequencing data of a study of T cell repertoires in cytomegalovirus infection. Study overall: Public TCR beta signatures provided an indication of both CMV infection and a matching HLA type.

In the case of this clonotype: Its antigen is unknown. Relative to the germline gene, one junction end is altered; a read error may explain this.

Study observations and caveats: Dominating the ex vivo response were TCR beta clonotypes that were CMV-specific and HLA-C-restricted. Cumulative frequency of public TCR beta families picked out carriers of CMV plus the relevant HLA.

The CDR3 is 14 residues long. TCRdb re-analysed the reads in MiXCR, keeping a single row per CDR3 protein. The data hold around 450,000 distinct CDR3 sequences, with approximately 31% observed a single time. This sequence joins TRBV5-3 and TRBJ2-7; maybe TRBD1 (6 bases). TRBV5-3 is treated as an ORF (open reading frame) with a function not yet certain. This clonotype originated in a human donor in good health (CMV status not recorded). Some clones in this sample may be carry-over from other donors' samples. The sample was PBMCs. CDR3 in amino acids: CASSLGAVSYEQYF. CDR3 in DNA: TGTGCCAGCAGCTTGGGGGCAGTCTCCTACGAGCAGTACTTC.